The T cell receptor (beta chain) described here comes from a study of T cells expressing NK-cell markers. Germline assignment: CDR1 MRHNA and CDR2 SNTAGT. The CDR3 consists of 15 residues. Reanalyzing the 5' RACE reads, TCRdb keeps one entry per CDR3 protein, without DNA. The sample data list 500,000 to 700,000 distinct CDR3 sequences. Source material: blood T cells: a sorted CD56 or NKG2C T cell subset, CD4+ or CD8+ T cells, or bulk PBMC T cells (not recorded which). The source is a man younger than 35 in good health. V gene TRBV6-4 combines with J gene TRBJ1-2; the D gene TCRdb calls, TRBD1, cannot be checked with no DNA. CDR3 in amino acids: CASSDSPDGNYGYTF.